A selection of T cell receptor beta chains follows, all from one sample in a study of blood T cell repertoires in COVID-19. Produced via immunoSEQ multiplex PCR; TCRdb's table is partial and in-frame only. Of some 130,000 clones in the sample, around three quarters were seen once. The sample taken for sequencing was peripheral blood. Receptor source: a man aged 80 or over with acute or convalescent COVID-19. CDR3s include the opening cysteine and the closing phenylalanine or tryptophan. A D gene is named only where the DNA matches it firmly. Where a row states a size, it is once, few, many or the class of an expanded clone; other rows omit it.

J gene	CDR3 length	clone size	D gene	V gene	CDR3 DNA	CDR3 protein
TRBJ1-6	17	many	.	TRBV5-1	TGCGCCAGCAGCTTGGCCGGGGAGAGCTCCTATAATTCACCCCTCCACTTT	CASSLAGESSYNSPLHF
TRBJ2-7	13	medium-sized	TRBD1	TRBV7-2	TGTGCCAGTCAGGACAGGAACTCCTACGAGCAGTACTTC	CASQDRNSYEQYF
TRBJ2-2	16	few	TRBD1	TRBV28	TGTGCCAGCAGTAGGCGACTTACCCAGGGGGCCGGGGAGCTGTTTTTT	CASSRRLTQGAGELFF
TRBJ2-2	13	.	.	TRBV7-9	TGTGCCAGCAGGCCTTCGGGGGCCGGGGAGCTGTTTTTT	CASRPSGAGELFF
TRBJ2-3	16	.	TRBD1	TRBV7-8	TGTGCCAGCAGCTCCAGGGGGCCCCGGGGGACAGATACGCAGTATTTT	CASSSRGPRGTDTQYF
TRBJ2-7	14	.	TRBD1	TRBV6-6	TGTGCCAGCAGTGGGACAGGGGACTCCTACGAGCAGTACTTC	CASSGTGDSYEQYF
TRBJ2-6	19	.	TRBD1	TRBV23-1	TGCGCCAGCAGTCAATCCGGCCCCGGGACAGGGGCTGGGGCCAACGTCCTGACTTTC	CASSQSGPGTGAGANVLTF
TRBJ2-3	14	few	.	TRBV9	TGTGCCAGCAGCGTAGTCGCCCTCGGGGATACGCAGTATTTT	CASSVVALGDTQYF
TRBJ2-2	14	few	TRBD1	TRBV25-1	TGTGCCAGCAGTGTTTCACAGGGGGCTAGGGAGCTGTTTTTT	CASSVSQGARELFF
TRBJ2-7	15	.	.	TRBV5-5	TGTGCCAGCAGCTTGGAAAGGGGGATCACCTACGAGCAGTACTTC	CASSLERGITYEQYF
TRBJ2-5	13	.	.	TRBV3-1/TRBV3-2	TGTGCCAGCAGCCGGACGGGGGAAGAGACCCAGTACTTC	CASSRTGEETQYF
TRBJ2-1	13	few	.	TRBV12-3/TRBV12-4	TGTGCCAGCTCGTGGGGCGGTAGAGATGAGCAGTTCTTC	CASSWGGRDEQFF
TRBJ1-1	15	.	.	TRBV7-6	TGTGCCAGCAGCCTCGGAGGAATCATGAACACTGAAGCTTTCTTT	CASSLGGIMNTEAFF
TRBJ2-7	12	.	.	TRBV3-1/TRBV3-2	TGTGCCAGCAGCCAAGGTACGGTCGAGCAGTACTTC	CASSQGTVEQYF
TRBJ2-7	12	.	TRBD1	TRBV25-1	TGTGCCAGCAGGGGGACAGGTCCCGAGCAGTACTTC	CASRGTGPEQYF
TRBJ2-6	14	.	.	TRBV6-4	TGTGCCAGTGGAGGGGGGGCTGGGGCCAACGTCCTGACTTTC	CASGGGAGANVLTF
TRBJ1-1	13	.	.	TRBV18	TGTGCCAGCTCAGCGGGGGAGAACACTGAAGCTTTCTTT	CASSAGENTEAFF
TRBJ1-3	14	.	.	TRBV19	TGTGCCACCGCCCCGGGGGGCGGTGGAAACACCATATATTTT	CATAPGGGGNTIYF
TRBJ2-1	18	.	.	TRBV21-1	TGTGCCAGCAGACGAAAGGGGGACCACTCAAGCTCCTACAATGAGCAGTTCTTC	CASRRKGDHSSSYNEQFF
TRBJ1-1	12	.	.	TRBV7-9	TGTGCCAGCAGCTTGGAGGCCACTGAAGCTTTCTTT	CASSLEATEAFF
TRBJ2-5	17	.	TRBD1	TRBV5-4	TGTGCCAGCAGCGCCGCACAGGGGGTTTTTGTCCAAGAGACCCAGTACTTC	CASSAAQGVFVQETQYF
TRBJ1-6	13	.	.	TRBV6-5	TGTGCCAGCAGCCGGAGAACAAATTCACCCCTCCACTTT	CASSRRTNSPLHF
TRBJ2-3	16	.	TRBD2	TRBV19	TGTGCCAGTAGTATAACGCGGGGGGTTGGCACAGATACGCAGTATTTT	CASSITRGVGTDTQYF
TRBJ1-1	11	.	.	TRBV18	TGTGCCAGCATCCGAGACACTGAAGCTTTCTTT	CASIRDTEAFF
TRBJ1-3	16	few	TRBD1	TRBV9	TGTGCCAGCAGCGTTGGGACAGAGAGCTCTGGAAACACCATATATTTT	CASSVGTESSGNTIYF
TRBJ2-3	14	.	.	TRBV6-1	TGTGCCAGCAGTGAGACAGTAGCCGTGGATACGCAGTATTTT	CASSETVAVDTQYF
TRBJ2-5	13	once	.	TRBV15	TGTGCCACCAGCAGAGTCGTCCGAGAGACCCAGTACTTC	CATSRVVRETQYF
TRBJ2-5	16	.	TRBD2	TRBV4-1	TGCGCCAGCAGCCAAGACGTAAGCGGGGGGCAAGAGACCCAGTACTTC	CASSQDVSGGQETQYF
TRBJ2-5	14	many	.	TRBV25-1	TGTGCCAGCAGTGCCCCAGGGCAGCAAGAGACCCAGTACTTC	CASSAPGQQETQYF
TRBJ2-7	15	.	.	TRBV2	TGTGCCAGCAGTGTCCGGGTCCTACAAACCTACGAGCAGTACTTC	CASSVRVLQTYEQYF
TRBJ1-1	15	.	.	TRBV19	TGTGCCAGTAGTCCTCAAAGACAGGCCTGGGCTGAAGCTTTCTTT	CASSPQRQAWAEAFF
TRBJ2-1	18	.	.	TRBV4-1	TGCGCCAGCAGCCAAGATTACGGCAGGGGAAGGGGGTACAATGAGCAGTTCTTC	CASSQDYGRGRGYNEQFF
TRBJ2-5	15	.	TRBD1	TRBV28	TGTGCCAGCAGTCCCCCGGCAGGGGGTGGGGAGACCCAGTACTTC	CASSPPAGGGETQYF
TRBJ2-7	13	.	.	TRBV6-1	TGTGCCAGCAGTGAAGACAGGGCTGACGAGCAGTACTTC	CASSEDRADEQYF
TRBJ1-2	12	.	.	TRBV28	TGTGCCAGCAGTTTTAGGGAGAGGGGCTACACCTTC	CASSFRERGYTF
TRBJ1-5	15	.	.	TRBV7-9	TGTGCCAGCAGCTTGAACGGACAGTACAATCAGCCCCAGCATTTT	CASSLNGQYNQPQHF
TRBJ1-4	14	.	.	TRBV25-1	TGTGCCAGCAGTGATGACAGATTTAATGAAAAACTGTTTTTT	CASSDDRFNEKLFF
TRBJ2-7	15	once	.	TRBV4-2	TGTGCCAGCAGCCAAGAATGGACTGTCACCTACGAGCAGTACTTC	CASSQEWTVTYEQYF
TRBJ1-5	14	few	.	TRBV21-1	TGTGCCAGCAGGCCCATCGACAGGGCCCAGACCCAGCATTTT	CASRPIDRAQTQHF
TRBJ1-2	16	.	TRBD1	TRBV5-4	TGTGCCAGCAGCCCAGGACAGGGGGCGCAGGGCTATGGCTACACCTTC	CASSPGQGAQGYGYTF
TRBJ1-2	15	.	TRBD1	TRBV7-8	TGTGCCAGCAGCCATACTCTCGACAGGGGGTATGGCTACACCTTC	CASSHTLDRGYGYTF
TRBJ1-3	13	few	.	TRBV25-1	TGTGCCAGCAGTCTCGGGGGGCTAAACACCATATATTTT	CASSLGGLNTIYF
TRBJ1-2	17	.	TRBD1	TRBV28	TGTGCCAGCACGGCTACAGGGGGCGACAAGGGTGGCTATGGCTACACCTTC	CASTATGGDKGGYGYTF
TRBJ2-7	15	.	TRBD1	TRBV2	TGTGCCAGCAGTGGAAAGAGACAGGGACCCCACGAGCAGTACTTC	CASSGKRQGPHEQYF